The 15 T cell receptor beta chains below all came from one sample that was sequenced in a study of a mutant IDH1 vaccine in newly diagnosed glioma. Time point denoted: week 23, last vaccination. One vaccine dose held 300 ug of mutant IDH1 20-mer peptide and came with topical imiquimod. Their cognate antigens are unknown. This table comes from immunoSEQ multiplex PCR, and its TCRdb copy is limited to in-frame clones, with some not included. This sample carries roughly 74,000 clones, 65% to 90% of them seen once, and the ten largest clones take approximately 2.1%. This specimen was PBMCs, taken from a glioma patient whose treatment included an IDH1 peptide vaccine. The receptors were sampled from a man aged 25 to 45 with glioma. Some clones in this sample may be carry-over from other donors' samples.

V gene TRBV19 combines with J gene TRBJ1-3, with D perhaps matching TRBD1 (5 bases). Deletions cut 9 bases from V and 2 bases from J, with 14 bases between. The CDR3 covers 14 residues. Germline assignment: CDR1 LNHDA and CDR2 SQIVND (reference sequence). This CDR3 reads CASRVPGAGNTIYF. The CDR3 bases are TGTGCCAGCAGGGTTCCGGGGGCTGGAAACACCATATATTTT. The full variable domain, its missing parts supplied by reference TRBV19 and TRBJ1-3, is DGGITQSPKYLFRKEGQNVTLSCEQNLNHDAMYWYRQDPGQGLRLIYYSQIVNDFQKGDIAEGYSVSREKKESFPLTVTSAQKNPTAFYLCASRVPGAGNTIYFGEGSWLTVV.

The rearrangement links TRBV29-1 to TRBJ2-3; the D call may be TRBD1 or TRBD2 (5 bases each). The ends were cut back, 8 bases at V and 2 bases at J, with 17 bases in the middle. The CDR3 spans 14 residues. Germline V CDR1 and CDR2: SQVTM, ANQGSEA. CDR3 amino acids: CSLTGSGITDTQYF. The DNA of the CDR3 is TGCAGCCTTACGGGGTCAGGGATCACAGATACGCAGTATTTT.

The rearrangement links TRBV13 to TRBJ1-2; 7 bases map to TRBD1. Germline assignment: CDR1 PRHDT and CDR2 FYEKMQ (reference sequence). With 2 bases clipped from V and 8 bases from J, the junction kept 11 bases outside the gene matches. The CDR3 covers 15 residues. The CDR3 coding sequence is TGTGCCAGCAGCTTATTTTCTAGGGGGCGCGGAGGCTACACCTTC. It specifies CASSLFSRGRGGYTF.

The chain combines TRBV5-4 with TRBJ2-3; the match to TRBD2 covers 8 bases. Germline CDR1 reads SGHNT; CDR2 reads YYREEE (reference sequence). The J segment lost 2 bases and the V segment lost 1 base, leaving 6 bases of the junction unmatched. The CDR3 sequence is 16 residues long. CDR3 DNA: TGTGCCAGCAGCTTGATGGCGACTAGCGCCACAGATACGCAGTATTTT. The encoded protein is CASSLMATSATDTQYF. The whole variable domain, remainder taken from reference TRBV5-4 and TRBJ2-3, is ETGVTQSPTHLIKTRGQQVTLRCSSQSGHNTVSWYQQALGQGPQFIFQYYREEENGRGNFPPRFSGLQFPNYSSELNVNALELDDSALYLCASSLMATSATDTQYFGPGTRLTVL.

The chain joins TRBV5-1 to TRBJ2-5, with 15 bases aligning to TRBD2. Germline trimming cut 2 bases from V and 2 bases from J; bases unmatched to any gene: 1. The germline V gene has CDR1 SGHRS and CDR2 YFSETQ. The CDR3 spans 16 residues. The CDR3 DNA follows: TGCGCCAGCAGCTTAGGGACTAGCGGGGGGCAAGAGACCCAGTACTTC. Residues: CASSLGTSGGQETQYF.

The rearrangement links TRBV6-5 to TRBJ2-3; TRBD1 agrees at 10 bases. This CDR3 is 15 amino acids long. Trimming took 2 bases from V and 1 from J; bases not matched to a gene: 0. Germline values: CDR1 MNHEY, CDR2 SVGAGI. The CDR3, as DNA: TGTGCCAGCAGTTACGGGACAGGGGGCACAGATACGCAGTATTTT. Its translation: CASSYGTGGTDTQYF.

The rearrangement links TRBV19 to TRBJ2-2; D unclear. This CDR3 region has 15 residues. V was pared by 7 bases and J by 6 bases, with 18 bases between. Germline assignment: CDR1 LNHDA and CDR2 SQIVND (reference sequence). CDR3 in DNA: TGTGCCAGTACCCCTCGTTGGGGAAAGGCCGGGGAGCTGTTTTTT. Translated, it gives CASTPRWGKAGELFF.

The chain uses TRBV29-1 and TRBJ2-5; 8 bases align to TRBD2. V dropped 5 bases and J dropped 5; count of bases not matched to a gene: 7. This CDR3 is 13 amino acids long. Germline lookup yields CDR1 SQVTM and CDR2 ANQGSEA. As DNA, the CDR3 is TGCAGCGTTTCCCGACTAGCGAGGGAGACCCAGTACTTC. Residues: CSVSRLARETQYF. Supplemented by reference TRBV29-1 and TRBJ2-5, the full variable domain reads SAVISQKPSRDICQRGTSLTIQCQVDSQVTMMFWYRQQPGQSLTLIATANQGSEATYESGFVIDKFPISRPNLTFSTLTVSNMSPEDSSIYLCSVSRLARETQYFGPGTRLLVL.

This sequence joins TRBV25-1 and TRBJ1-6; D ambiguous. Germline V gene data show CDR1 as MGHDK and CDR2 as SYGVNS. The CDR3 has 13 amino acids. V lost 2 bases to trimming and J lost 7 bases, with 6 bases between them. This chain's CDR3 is CASSETRNSPLHF. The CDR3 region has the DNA TGTGCCAGCAGTGAAACCCGGAATTCACCCCTCCACTTT. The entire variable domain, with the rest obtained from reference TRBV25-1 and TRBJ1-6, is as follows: EADIYQTPRYLVIGTGKKITLECSQTMGHDKMYWYQQDPGMELHLIHYSYGVNSTEKGDLSSESTVSRIRTEHFPLTLESARPSHTSQYLCASSETRNSPLHFGNGTRLTVT.

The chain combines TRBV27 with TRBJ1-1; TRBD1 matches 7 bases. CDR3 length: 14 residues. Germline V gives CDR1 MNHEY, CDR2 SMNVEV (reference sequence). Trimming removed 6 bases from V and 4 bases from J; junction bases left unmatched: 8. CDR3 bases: TGTGCCAGCAGCATCAGGGGGGGACTCACTGAAGCTTTCTTT. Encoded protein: CASSIRGGLTEAFF.

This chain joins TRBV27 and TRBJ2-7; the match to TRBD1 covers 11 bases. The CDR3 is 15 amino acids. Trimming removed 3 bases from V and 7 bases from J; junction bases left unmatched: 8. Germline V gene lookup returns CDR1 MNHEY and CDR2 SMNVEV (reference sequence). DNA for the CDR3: TGTGCCAGCAGTTTCTCAGGACAGGGGGCGAGAGAGCAGTACTTC. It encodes CASSFSGQGAREQYF.

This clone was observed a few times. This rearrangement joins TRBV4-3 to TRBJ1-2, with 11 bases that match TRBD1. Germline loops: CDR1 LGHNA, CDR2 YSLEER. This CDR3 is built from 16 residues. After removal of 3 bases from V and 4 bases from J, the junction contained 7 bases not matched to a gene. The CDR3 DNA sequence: TGCGCCAGCAGCCAGGGAGGGGACAGGGGGTTCTATGGCTACACCTTC. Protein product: CASSQGGDRGFYGYTF.

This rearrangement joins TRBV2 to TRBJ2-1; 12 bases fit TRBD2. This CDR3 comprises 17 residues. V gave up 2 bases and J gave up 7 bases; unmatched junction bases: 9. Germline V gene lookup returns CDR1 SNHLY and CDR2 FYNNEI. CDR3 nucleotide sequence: TGTGCCAGCAGTGAAAGTAGGACTAGCGGGAACTTAAATGAGCAGTTCTTC. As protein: CASSESRTSGNLNEQFF.

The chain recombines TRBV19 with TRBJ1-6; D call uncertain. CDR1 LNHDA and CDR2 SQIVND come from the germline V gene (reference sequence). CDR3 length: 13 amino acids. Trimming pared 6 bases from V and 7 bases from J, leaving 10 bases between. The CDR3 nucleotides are TGTGCCAGTAGGGGGTATGGGAATTCACCCCTCCACTTT. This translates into CASRGYGNSPLHF.

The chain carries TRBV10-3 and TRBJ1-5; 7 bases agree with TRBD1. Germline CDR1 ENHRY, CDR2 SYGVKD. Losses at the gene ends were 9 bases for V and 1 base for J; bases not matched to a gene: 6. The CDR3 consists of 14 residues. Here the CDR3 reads CAIALDRSNQPQHF. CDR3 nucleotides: TGTGCCATTGCCCTGGACAGGAGCAATCAGCCCCAGCATTTT.